This T cell receptor (beta chain) is drawn from a study of T cells in Graves' hyperthyroidism and ophthalmopathy (dated by TCRdb to the late 2010s). For the wider study: A discovery cohort of about 95 patients, roughly 43 with Graves' ophthalmopathy and fewer than 65 with stable Graves' hyperthyroidism, was used to find distinguishing TCR V-J signatures. Prospective prediction of ophthalmopathy was tested in an independent validation cohort consisting of 18 hyperthyroidism patients and some 15 patients who later progressed to ophthalmopathy. The roughly 99 discovery patients were divided at random into training and test sets in a 7:3 ratio. The study also compared thyroid tissue and blood T-cell repertoires from about six Graves' hyperthyroidism patients. After blood sampling, hyperthyroidism patients were treated with methimazole at a starting dose of 30 mg daily, and ophthalmopathy patients were treated with high-dose intravenous methylprednisolone. The paper reports TCR Vbeta CDR3 sequencing of 140 or so peripheral blood samples: approximately 41 ophthalmopathy, around 80 hyperthyroidism and around 17 progressor patients.

TCR beta CDR3 regions were amplified from RNA transcripts. The TCR CDR3 was subjected to a first round of RT-PCR using the HTBI primer set and the Qiagen OneStep RT-PCR kit. Libraries were constructed in a second round of multiplex PCR, after which size selection and purification were carried out. Sequencing of the libraries was done on an Illumina HiSeq2000 using paired-end 100 bp reads. The study's processing was this. SOAPnuke was used to process the raw data, with reads discarded if the reads contained adapters or uncalled bases, had a mean Phred below 15, or lacked an exact constant-primer or identifier match. High-quality paired reads were merged using COPE v1.2.5, and each unique nucleotide sequence was defined as a clonotype. MiTCR v1.1 was used to align the clonotypes against IMGT TRBV, TRBD and TRBJ reference segments. Only V-J combinations with frequency above 0.0001, covering 99.2% of repertoires, were analysed. A TCS score was defined as the ratio of F50 (clonal expansion) to E x V (chaos), with BLOSUM62-based TCRdist applied between CDR3 peptides within each V-J. Welch's t-statistics and random forest reduced 500 to 650 V-J features to roughly 13, which were used in a naive Bayes classifier (R e1071). The Morisita-Horn index was used to measure how similar the thyroid and blood repertoires were. Clones were called with MiXCR by TCRdb after fastp trimmed the public reads at Q25, and only in-frame beta chains were retained. Identical CDR3 protein sequences are pooled into one entry, listed with their most common genes and DNA. The V and J calls were determined by TCRdb, not by the authors. The sample table holds more than 500,000 distinct CDR3 sequences, of which about 45% were seen once. About 43% of the sample lies in the top ten.

The study excluded patients with uncontrolled infections, other autoimmune diseases, pregnancy or lactation. Clinical symptoms, serum thyroxine and TRAb, thyroid ultrasound, and orbital computed tomography formed the basis for the diagnoses. Total RNA was extracted with Trizol reagent, and quality was checked on an Agilent 2100 Bioanalyzer. Worth noting for this clonotype: Its antigen is still unknown. It has no much larger one-base neighbor in the sample; base qualities were not kept.

Paper-wide results and their limitations: Most expanded thyroid clonotypes (frequency above 0.001) were also detected in blood, a finding suggesting that blood repertoires may reflect thyroid immune responses. Ophthalmopathy was separated from stable hyperthyroidism by a 13 V-J signature model, with approximately 86% sensitivity and about 81% specificity obtained in cross-validation and 80%/75% obtained in testing. In validation, progression to ophthalmopathy was predicted by the model with 70.59% sensitivity and roughly 72% specificity, a median of approximately 6.5 months before onset. No statistical method was used to set the sample size in advance, and investigators knew the group allocation.

The CDR1 and CDR2 encoded by the germline V gene (reference sequence) are DFQATT and SNEGSKA. Trimming takes 1 base off V and 1 base off J; junction bases not matched to a gene: 9. The CDR3 goes from the cysteine to the phenylalanine over 16 residues. Only the CDR3 DNA is retained, 48 bases long and in frame from the first base. The rearrangement joined TRBV20-1 to TRBJ1-1, with 7 central nucleotides matching TRBD1. The clonotype comes from an adult woman with Graves' disease, either hyperthyroidism or ophthalmopathy (not recorded which). The sequencing input was peripheral blood or thyroid tissue (not recorded which). The CDR3 region has the sequence CSARGTGRTGNTEAFF. The nucleotide sequence is TGCAGTGCTAGAGGTACGGGACGGACAGGGAACACTGAAGCTTTCTTT.